The 10 T cell receptor beta chains below come from one sample, sequenced in a study of blood T cell repertoires in COVID-19. This table comes from immunoSEQ multiplex PCR, and its TCRdb copy is limited to in-frame clones, with some not included. The sample lists 300,000 to 400,000 clones; 65% to 90% were seen once. Sequenced material: PBMCs or T cells enriched from blood (not recorded which). The receptors originated from a middle-aged woman with acute COVID-19.

This clone appeared once. This chain links TRBV28 with TRBJ1-4, with unresolved D. The CDR3 contains 13 residues. V shed 6 bases and J shed 5 bases, with 10 bases lying between them. Germline values: CDR1 MDHEN, CDR2 SYDVKM. DNA for the CDR3: TGTGCCAGCAGAGGAGGGCTGAATGAAAAACTGTTTTTT. Translating gives CASRGGLNEKLFF.

The chain combines TRBV29-1 with TRBJ2-1, with a tentative D call TRBD1 (5 bases). Between the trimmed V and J ends, which lost 6 bases and 4 bases, there was a span of 13 bases. The CDR3 length is 13 residues. Germline V CDR1 and CDR2: SQVTM, ANQGSEA. CDR3 DNA sequence: TGCAGCGTGCCAGGGATATCGTACAATGAGCAGTTCTTC. This gives the protein CSVPGISYNEQFF.

V and J are TRBV5-4 and TRBJ2-1; TRBD1 matches at 7 bases. Trimming took 5 bases from V and 0 from J; bases not matched to a gene: 8. CDR1 and CDR2 from the germline V gene are SGHNT and YYREEE (reference sequence). CDR3 size: 16 residues. The chain's CDR3 is CASSSTGASSYNEQFF. DNA of the CDR3: TGTGCCAGCAGTTCTACAGGGGCGAGCTCCTACAATGAGCAGTTCTTC.

The chain links TRBV6-2 or TRBV6-3 to TRBJ1-1; TRBD1 agrees at 8 bases. The CDR3 loop spans 14 amino acids. The J segment lost 4 bases and the V segment lost 6 bases, leaving 7 bases of the junction unmatched. CDR1 is MNHEY, CDR2 SVGEGT, per germline. The CDR3 coding sequence is TGTGCCAGCAGCTTGCGAGGACAGGGCACTGAAGCTTTCTTT. Protein: CASSLRGQGTEAFF.

This chain uses TRBV10-2 with TRBJ2-1; 7 bases fit TRBD2. The junction had 4 bases not matched to a gene; V was cut back by 1 base and J by 4 bases. The CDR3 length is 15 residues. Germline loops: CDR1 WSHSY, CDR2 SAAADI. The chain's CDR3 is CASSEWGGGYNEQFF. In DNA form, the CDR3 reads TGCGCCAGCAGTGAGTGGGGGGGAGGTTACAATGAGCAGTTCTTC.

This chain connects TRBV6-6 to TRBJ1-5, with 9 bases identical to TRBD1. CDR3 length: 13 residues. The germline V gene has CDR1 MNHNY and CDR2 SVGAGI (reference sequence). The ends lost 2 bases at V and 7 bases at J; junction bases unmatched: 0. CDR3 sequence (DNA): TGTGCCAGCAGTTACGACAGGGGGCAGCCCCAGCATTTT. Protein product: CASSYDRGQPQHF.

In nucleotides, the CDR3 is TGCAGCGTTGAAGTCAGGGGGCTTTTGGAGACCCAGTACTTC. Its translation: CSVEVRGLLETQYF. The V gene is TRBV29-1, the J gene TRBJ2-5; 8 bases map to TRBD1. The length of the CDR3 is 14 residues. After removal of 1 base from V and 5 bases from J, the junction contained 6 bases not matched to a gene. The germline V gene encodes CDR1 SQVTM and CDR2 ANQGSEA.

In this sample, this clone turned up once. V usage is TRBV15 and J usage is TRBJ1-5, with a possible D match to TRBD1 (5 bases). The CDR3 spans 14 residues. V lost 1 base, J lost 5 bases, and 9 bases lay in between. Per the germline V gene, CDR1 is LNHNV and CDR2 is YYDKDF (reference sequence). The CDR3 DNA reads TGTGCCACCAGCAGAGTTGTAGGGGATCAGCCCCAGCATTTT. Encoded protein: CATSRVVGDQPQHF. The full variable domain, its missing parts supplied by reference TRBV15 and TRBJ1-5, is DAMVIQNPRYQVTQFGKPVTLSCSQTLNHNVMYWYQQKSSQAPKLLFHYYDKDFNNEADTPDNFQSRRPNTSFCFLDIRSPGLGDTAMYLCATSRVVGDQPQHFGDGTRLSIL.

V usage is TRBV2 and J usage is TRBJ2-2, with a possible D match to TRBD2 (5 bases). V was shortened by 6 bases and J by 3 bases, with 14 bases between the two germline ends. The CDR3 consists of 15 residues. CDR1 and CDR2 from the germline V gene are SNHLY and FYNNEI. The CDR3, as DNA: TGTGCCAGCAGCCGGGATGACAAATACACCGGGGAGCTGTTTTTT. Amino acid sequence: CASSRDDKYTGELFF.

J is TRBJ2-3 and V is TRBV6-1; 7 bases map to TRBD2. The length of the CDR3 is 16 residues. V lost 4 bases to trimming and J lost 1 base; unmatched junction nucleotides: 8. Looked up from germline, CDR1 is MNHNS and CDR2 is SASEGT. Written as DNA, the CDR3 is TGTGCCAGCAGTGCGGGGGGATCTACCCGCACAGATACGCAGTATTTT. This codes for CASSAGGSTRTDTQYF.